This TCR beta chain originates from a study of PD-L1 blockade in urothelial cancer. The overall study: Male sex and bladder-origin urothelial cancer characterized about 85% of the roughly 30 patients. Earlier, patients had received 0 to 3 chemotherapy regimens.

Time point described: pretreatment peripheral blood. This clone was seen a single time. V gave up 6 bases and J gave up 3 bases, with 18 bases separating them. Per germline, CDR1 MNHEY and CDR2 SMNVEV (reference sequence). This CDR3 spans 15 amino acids. Synthetically made TCR analog templates were put into each PCR as spikes. Generated by immunoSEQ multiplex PCR, the TCRdb table keeps only in-frame clones and is missing some. The table lists roughly 130,000 clones, about 81% of them singletons. This specimen consisted of PBMCs, obtained around atezolizumab (anti-PD-L1) treatment. V is TRBV27 and J is TRBJ2-7; tentative D call: TRBD1 (6 bases). This clonotype was obtained from a man aged 45-65 years with urothelial cancer. CDR3: CASRGTASRGYEQYF. The DNA for the CDR3 is TGTGCCAGCAGGGGGACGGCCTCCAGGGGCTACGAGCAGTACTTC.